A selection of T cell receptor beta chains follows, all from one sample in a study of T cell changes during pregnancy in multiple sclerosis. Profiled with immunoSEQ multiplex PCR; TCRdb holds only in-frame clones, not every one. The sample consists of 60,000 or so clones, around 93% of them appearing once. Sequencing used peripheral blood, obtained in the first trimester of pregnancy. These receptors all stem from a female donor with multiple sclerosis, enrolled in a pregnancy study. CDR3s leave out the opening cysteine and the closing phenylalanine or tryptophan. Each record gives: V gene, CDR3 length, J gene, clone size, CDR3 protein. Expanded clones get a size class; other rows say once, few or many, or leave the size out.

TRBV7-2	11	TRBJ2-7	-	ASSPGGRYEQY
TRBV18	14	TRBJ1-2	-	ASSPPGQGRLDGYT
TRBV5-6	11	TRBJ1-2	-	ASSSTGAYGYT
TRBV7-2	13	TRBJ2-2	-	ASSLGLAVTGELF
TRBV5-1	12	TRBJ1-4	-	ASSLQGIDEKLF
TRBV10-3	12	TRBJ2-2	-	AIRDRQNTGELF
TRBV9	11	TRBJ1-1	-	ASSALPGSEAF
TRBV5-8	11	TRBJ1-4	-	ASSLEVRDRVF
TRBV4-2	15	TRBJ1-6	-	ASSQGPTTGENSPLH
TRBV7-6	13	TRBJ2-1	once	ASSLAATSYNEQF
TRBV7-3	13	TRBJ2-5	-	ASSRRGTIQETQY
TRBV21-1	13	TRBJ2-2	-	ASSKLGGWSGELF
TRBV7-2	12	TRBJ2-5	-	ASSLGGMGETQY
TRBV27	16	TRBJ2-1	-	ASSFSRGAGGSYNEQF
TRBV7-9	13	TRBJ2-1	-	ASSQPGQGSSEQF
TRBV7-2	13	TRBJ2-3	-	ASSLVDRVGDTQY
TRBV19	13	TRBJ1-5	-	ASSRVRGGNQPQH
TRBV5-6	13	TRBJ2-5	-	ASSLTGQGKETQY
TRBV25-1	11	TRBJ1-2	once	ASRGTGGSGYT
TRBV11-2	14	TRBJ1-5	once	ASSLGAGWGNQPQH
TRBV7-2	13	TRBJ2-5	-	ASSSGQGAGETQY
TRBV4-2	16	TRBJ1-1	-	ASSGFGTGGRKGTEAF
TRBV5-6	13	TRBJ1-1	-	ASSLAPGKDTEAF
TRBV2	13	TRBJ2-2	-	ASSEYRVGTGELF
TRBV5-4	13	TRBJ2-2	-	ASSPPGGRAGELF
TRBV29-1	11	TRBJ1-5	-	SVRTDSNQPQH
TRBV18	13	TRBJ1-5	once	ASTNRDREAQPQH
TRBV19	15	TRBJ1-4	-	ASSILGQPTANEKLF
TRBV18	13	TRBJ1-2	-	ASSNGQGKYYGYT
TRBV5-1	17	TRBJ2-6	-	ATRFPLDSSPSGANVLT
TRBV10-3	16	TRBJ2-3	-	AISDYLSVGATTDTQY
TRBV9	13	TRBJ1-2	-	ASSFRTGANYGYT
TRBV5-4	12	TRBJ1-5	-	ASHTRGSNQPQH
TRBV6-6	12	TRBJ2-7	-	ASSPTTAPYEQY
TRBV9	14	TRBJ2-2	-	ASSTTGGANTGELF
TRBV30	12	TRBJ2-3	-	AWSLSGGGDTQY
TRBV7-6	12	TRBJ2-3	-	ASSEGLPTDTQY
TRBV7-2	12	TRBJ2-7	-	ASSPRAGGNEQY
TRBV7-3	11	TRBJ2-1	-	ASSSSNINEQF
TRBV9	11	TRBJ2-1	-	ASSVLSGSEQF